This T cell receptor beta chain was identified in a study of CD8 T cells in Susac syndrome. TCR beta sequencing covered blood CD8+ and CD4+ T cells. Both CD4+ and CD8+ T cells were negatively isolated, and TEMRA cells underwent FACS enrichment. About 0.45 to 1 ug RNA was reverse transcribed with random hexamers. It was immunoSEQ multiplex PCR that amplified TCR beta CDR3 across 54 Vbeta and 13 Jbeta. One entry per CDR3 protein results from TCRdb running MiXCR on the immunoSEQ multiplex PCR reads. In the table there are around 160,000 distinct CDR3 sequences, around 94% of which are singletons. As concerns this clonotype: Antigen specificity is unknown.

General study points: A relatively small number of individuals underwent TCR sequencing and HLA analysis.

Germline-derived CDR1 and CDR2 are MGHDK and SYGVNS. CDR3 length equals 12 residues. V lost 5 bases and J lost 8, with 12 bases in between. This clonotype was sampled from a human donor in good health. The chain couples TRBV25-1 to TRBJ1-1; D remains unclear. The sample taken for sequencing was CD4+ T cells from PBMCs. The CDR3 reads CASSWVAGEAFF. CDR3 coding DNA: TGTGCCAGCAGTTGGGTGGCTGGGGAAGCTTTCTTT.